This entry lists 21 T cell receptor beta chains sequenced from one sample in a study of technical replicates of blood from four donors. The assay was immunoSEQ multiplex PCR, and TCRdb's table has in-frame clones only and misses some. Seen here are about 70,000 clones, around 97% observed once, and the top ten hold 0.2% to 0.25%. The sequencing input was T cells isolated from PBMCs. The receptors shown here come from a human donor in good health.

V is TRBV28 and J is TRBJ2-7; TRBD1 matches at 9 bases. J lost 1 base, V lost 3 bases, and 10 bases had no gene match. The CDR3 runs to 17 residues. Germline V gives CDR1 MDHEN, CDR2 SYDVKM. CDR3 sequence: CASSFLNPGQGSYEQYF. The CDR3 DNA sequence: TGTGCCAGCAGTTTCCTAAACCCCGGACAGGGGTCCTACGAGCAGTACTTC.

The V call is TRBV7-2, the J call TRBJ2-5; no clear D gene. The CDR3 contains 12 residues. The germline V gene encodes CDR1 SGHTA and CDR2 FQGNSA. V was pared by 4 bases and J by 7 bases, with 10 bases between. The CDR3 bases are TGTGCCAGCAGCTCTCGGTCAGGGACCCAGTACTTC. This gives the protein CASSSRSGTQYF.

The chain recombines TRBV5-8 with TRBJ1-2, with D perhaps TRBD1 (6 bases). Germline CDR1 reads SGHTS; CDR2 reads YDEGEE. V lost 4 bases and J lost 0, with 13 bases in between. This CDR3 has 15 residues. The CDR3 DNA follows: TGTGCCAGCAGCCCCGGGACAAGAGCTAACTATGGCTACACCTTC. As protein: CASSPGTRANYGYTF.

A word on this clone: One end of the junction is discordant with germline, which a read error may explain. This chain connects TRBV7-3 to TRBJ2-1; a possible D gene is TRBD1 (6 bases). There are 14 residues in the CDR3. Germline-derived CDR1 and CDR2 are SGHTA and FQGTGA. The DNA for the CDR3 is TGTGCTAGCAGCTTACAGGGTTGGGACAATGAGCAGTTCTTC. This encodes CASSLQGWDNEQFF.

For the CDR3, the DNA is TGTGCCAGCTCACCACCCTTAACTAGCGGGAGTATTCCCGGGGAGCTGTTTTTT. This translates into CASSPPLTSGSIPGELFF. This sequence joins TRBV18 and TRBJ2-2, with 11 positions matching TRBD2. V was pared by 0 bases and J by 6 bases, with 9 bases of the junction left unmatched. The V gene's germline CDR1 is KGHSH and CDR2 LQKENI. The CDR3 contains 18 residues.

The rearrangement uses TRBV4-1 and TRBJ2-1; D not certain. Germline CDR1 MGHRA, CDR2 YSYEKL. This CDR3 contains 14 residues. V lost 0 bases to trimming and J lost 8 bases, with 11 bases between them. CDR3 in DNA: TGCGCCAGCAGCCAAGACCCTACCAGCGATGAGCAGTTCTTC. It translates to CASSQDPTSDEQFF.

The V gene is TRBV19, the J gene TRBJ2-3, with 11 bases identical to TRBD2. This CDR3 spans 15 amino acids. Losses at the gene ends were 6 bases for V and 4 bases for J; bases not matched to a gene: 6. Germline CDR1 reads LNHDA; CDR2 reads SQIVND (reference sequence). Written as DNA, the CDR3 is TGTGCCAGTAGAAAACTAGCGGGAGTCCCAGATACGCAGTATTTT. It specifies CASRKLAGVPDTQYF.

This CDR3 reads CASSNAGGARAYEQYF. The CDR3 bases are TGTGCCAGCAGTAATGCCGGGGGGGCACGAGCCTACGAGCAGTACTTC. V and J are TRBV27 and TRBJ2-7; 8 bases align to TRBD2. CDR1 is MNHEY, CDR2 SMNVEV, per germline (reference sequence). The junction had 11 bases not matched to a gene; V was cut back by 5 bases and J by 2 bases. The CDR3 runs to 16 residues.

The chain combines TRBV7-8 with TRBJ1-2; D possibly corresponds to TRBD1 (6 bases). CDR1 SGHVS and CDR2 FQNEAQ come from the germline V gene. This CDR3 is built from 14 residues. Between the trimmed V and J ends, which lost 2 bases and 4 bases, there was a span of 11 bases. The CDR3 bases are TGTGCCAGCAGCTTATCAGGGGACGGCTATGGCTACACCTTC. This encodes CASSLSGDGYGYTF.

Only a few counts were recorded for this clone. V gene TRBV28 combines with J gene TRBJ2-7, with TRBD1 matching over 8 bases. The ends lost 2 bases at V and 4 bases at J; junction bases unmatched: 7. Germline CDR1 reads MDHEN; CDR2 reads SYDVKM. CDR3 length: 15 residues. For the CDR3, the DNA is TGTGCCAGCAGTTTAGTTGGGACAGGCATGTACGAGCAGTACTTC. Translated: CASSLVGTGMYEQYF.

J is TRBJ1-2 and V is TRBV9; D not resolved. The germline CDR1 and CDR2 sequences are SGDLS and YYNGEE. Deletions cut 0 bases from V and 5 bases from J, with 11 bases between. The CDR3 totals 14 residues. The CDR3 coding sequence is TGTGCCAGCAGCGTAGAAGCGTCCGCTTATGGCTACACCTTC. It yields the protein CASSVEASAYGYTF.

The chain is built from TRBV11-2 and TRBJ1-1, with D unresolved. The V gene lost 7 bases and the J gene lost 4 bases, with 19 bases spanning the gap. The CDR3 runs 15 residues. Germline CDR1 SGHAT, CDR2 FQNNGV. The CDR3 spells CASNSGGLKSTEAFF. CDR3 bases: TGTGCCAGCAACAGCGGAGGACTTAAGAGCACTGAAGCTTTCTTT.

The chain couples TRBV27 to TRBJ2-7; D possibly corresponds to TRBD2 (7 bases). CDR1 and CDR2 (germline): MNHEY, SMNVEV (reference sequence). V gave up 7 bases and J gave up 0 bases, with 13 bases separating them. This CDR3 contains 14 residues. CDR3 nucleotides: TGTGCCAGCACCACCCGGGGGGCCTCCTACGAGCAGTACTTC. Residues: CASTTRGASYEQYF.

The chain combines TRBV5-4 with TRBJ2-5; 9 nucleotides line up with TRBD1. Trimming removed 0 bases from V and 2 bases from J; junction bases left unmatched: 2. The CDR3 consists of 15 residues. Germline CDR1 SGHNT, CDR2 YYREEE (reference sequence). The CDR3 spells CASSLAGTGQETQYF. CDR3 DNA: TGTGCCAGCAGCTTGGCCGGGACAGGGCAAGAGACCCAGTACTTC.

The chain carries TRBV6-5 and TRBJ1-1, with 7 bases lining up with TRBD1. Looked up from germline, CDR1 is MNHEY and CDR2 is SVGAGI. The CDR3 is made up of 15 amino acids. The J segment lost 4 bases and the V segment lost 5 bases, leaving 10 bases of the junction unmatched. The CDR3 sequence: CASSIGGSYPTEAFF. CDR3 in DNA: TGTGCCAGCAGTATAGGGGGCTCCTACCCCACTGAAGCTTTCTTT.

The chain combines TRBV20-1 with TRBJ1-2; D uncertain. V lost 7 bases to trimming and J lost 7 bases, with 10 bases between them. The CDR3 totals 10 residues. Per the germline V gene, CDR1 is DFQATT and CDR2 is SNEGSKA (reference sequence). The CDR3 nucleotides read TGCAGTGGCGACTGGAGTGGCTACACCTTC. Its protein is CSGDWSGYTF.

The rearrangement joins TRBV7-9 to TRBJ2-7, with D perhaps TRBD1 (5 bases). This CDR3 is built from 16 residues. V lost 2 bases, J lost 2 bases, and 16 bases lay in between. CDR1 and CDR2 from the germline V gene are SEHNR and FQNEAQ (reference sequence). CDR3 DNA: TGTGCCAGCAGCTTATACAGGTTTACGCTTACCTACGAGCAGTACTTC. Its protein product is CASSLYRFTLTYEQYF.

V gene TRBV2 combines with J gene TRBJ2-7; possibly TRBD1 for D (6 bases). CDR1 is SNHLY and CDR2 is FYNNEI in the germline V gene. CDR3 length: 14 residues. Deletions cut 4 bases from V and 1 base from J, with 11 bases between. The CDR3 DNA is TGTGCCAGCAGTGCCCCCCAGGGGTCCTACGAGCAGTACTTC. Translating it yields CASSAPQGSYEQYF.

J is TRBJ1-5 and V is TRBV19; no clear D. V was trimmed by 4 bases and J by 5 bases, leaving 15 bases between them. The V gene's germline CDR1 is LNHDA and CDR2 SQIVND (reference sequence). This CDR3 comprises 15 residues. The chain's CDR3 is CASSTAAGSYQPQHF. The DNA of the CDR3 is TGTGCCAGTAGTACCGCCGCGGGATCCTATCAGCCCCAGCATTTT.

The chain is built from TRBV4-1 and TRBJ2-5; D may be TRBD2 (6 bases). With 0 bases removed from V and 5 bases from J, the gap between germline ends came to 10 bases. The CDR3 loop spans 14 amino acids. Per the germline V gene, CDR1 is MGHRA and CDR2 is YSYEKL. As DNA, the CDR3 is TGCGCCAGCAGCCAAGATGGAGGGAGCGAGACCCAGTACTTC. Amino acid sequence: CASSQDGGSETQYF.

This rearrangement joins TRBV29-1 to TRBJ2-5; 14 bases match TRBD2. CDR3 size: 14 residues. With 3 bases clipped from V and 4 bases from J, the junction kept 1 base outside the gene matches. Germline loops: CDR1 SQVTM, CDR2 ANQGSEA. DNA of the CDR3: TGCAGCGTTGATGGACTAGCGGGAGGAGAGACCCAGTACTTC. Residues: CSVDGLAGGETQYF.